The next 15 T cell receptor beta chains were all read from a single sample in a study of regulatory T cells in long-lasting Graves disease. Time point meaning: newly diagnosed GD, antithyroid drugs for less than 3 months. The TCR library was prepared using RNA isolated from PBMCs. CDR3-region Arm-PCR and iRepertoire HTBI primers produced the TCR beta libraries. One entry per CDR3 protein, called by TCRdb with MiXCR from the multiplex PCR reads. Of about 560,000 distinct CDR3 sequences listed, roughly 16% were seen once; the top ten hold about 12%. This same sample was also taken into another study, of T cells in Graves' hyperthyroidism and ophthalmopathy.

This specimen was peripheral blood mononuclear cells (PBMCs), taken at new diagnosis, from a patient treated with antithyroid drugs. The receptors stem from a man aged 18 to 29 with Graves disease.

This clonotype was seen a handful of times. This rearrangement joins TRBV5-1 to TRBJ1-1; a weak D match, TRBD1 (5 bases). The CDR3 is 15 residues long. From germline, CDR1 is SGHRS and CDR2 YFSETQ. V gave up 0 bases and J gave up 6 bases, with 15 bases separating them. CDR3 DNA: TGCGCCAGCAGCTTGGGCCGGGGGGGGTTGGCTGAAGCTTTCTTT. Amino acid sequence: CASSLGRGGLAEAFF.

This clonotype has just a few counts. The chain couples TRBV19 to TRBJ1-1; D gene unclear. The CDR3 is made up of 14 amino acids. The germline CDR1 and CDR2 sequences are LNHDA and SQIVND (reference sequence). V lost 3 bases and J lost 0, with 8 bases in between. The CDR3 region has the DNA TGTGCCAGTAGTATTTCGGCAGTGAACACTGAAGCTTTCTTT. Translated, it gives CASSISAVNTEAFF.

This clonotype was detected only a few times. Its ends do not fully match the called genes, so a read error is possible. J is TRBJ2-1 and V is TRBV28, with no clear D. The closer fit of TRBJ2-5 to the DNA end suggests the J call may be wrong. Germline V CDR1 and CDR2: MDHEN, SYDVKM. The CDR3 length is 15 residues. The CDR3 sequence is CARSLQIDGQETQYF. The CDR3 DNA sequence: TGTGCCCGCAGTTTACAGATTGACGGTCAAGAGACCCAGTACTTC.

This chain links TRBV6-1 with TRBJ1-4; D is possibly TRBD1 (5 bases). Germline CDR1 MNHNS, CDR2 SASEGT. The CDR3 loop spans 15 amino acids. The V end was cut by 7 bases, the J end by 4 bases, with 16 bases between. This CDR3 reads CASINNQQGNEKLFF. CDR3 sequence (DNA): TGTGCCAGCATCAATAACCAGCAGGGTAATGAAAAACTGTTTTTT.

The chain links TRBV20-1 to TRBJ2-3; 8 bases map to TRBD1. The CDR3 runs to 16 residues. The ends lost 2 bases at V and 3 bases at J; junction bases unmatched: 10. The germline V gene encodes CDR1 DFQATT and CDR2 SNEGSKA (reference sequence). The CDR3 loop is CSARLSRGHWTDTQYF. DNA of the CDR3: TGCAGTGCTAGATTGAGCAGGGGGCATTGGACAGATACGCAGTATTTT.

Only a few counts were recorded for this clonotype. This may arise from a read error, as a much more abundant clone is one base away. The chain joins TRBV30 to TRBJ2-5; no clear D gene. The CDR3 contains 13 residues. CDR1 and CDR2 from the germline V gene are GTSNPN and SVGIG (reference sequence). CDR3 sequence reads: CAWRVVGTETQYF. The CDR3 region has the DNA TGTGCCTGGCGTGTAGTGGGAACGGAGACCCAGTACTTC.

Ten or more counts support this clonotype. As DNA, the CDR3 is TGTGCCATCAGTGAGCCGGGGAGCACAGATACGCAGTATTTT. Its translation is CAISEPGSTDTQYF. The V gene is TRBV10-3, the J gene TRBJ2-3; a weak D match, TRBD2 (5 bases). CDR3 length: 14 amino acids. V was cut by 2 bases and J by 0 bases, with 6 bases left in between. Germline CDR1 reads ENHRY; CDR2 reads SYGVKD.

This clonotype was recorded a few times. The chain uses TRBV20-1 and TRBJ2-5, with D maybe TRBD1 (5 bases). Germline V gives CDR1 DFQATT, CDR2 SNEGSKA (reference sequence). The CDR3 has 13 amino acids. V lost 6 bases and J lost 2, with 13 bases in between. CDR3 region: CSATKGDQETQYF. In nucleotides, the CDR3 is TGCAGTGCCACGAAAGGGGATCAAGAGACCCAGTACTTC.

This clonotype was seen many times. This rearrangement joins TRBV12-5 to TRBJ1-1, with D unresolved. This CDR3 is 16 amino acids long. Germline lookup yields CDR1 LGHNT and CDR2 FRNRAP. The V end was cut by 0 bases, the J end by 1 base, with 12 bases between. The CDR3 reads CASGLVKRKGNTEAFF. CDR3 DNA sequence: TGTGCTAGTGGTTTGGTAAAGAGAAAGGGGAACACTGAAGCTTTCTTT.

The rearrangement joins TRBV28 to TRBJ1-4; no definite D call. This CDR3 has 13 residues. Trimming took 2 bases from V and 5 from J, leaving 6 bases between them. CDR1 is MDHEN, CDR2 SYDVKM, per germline. The CDR3 DNA sequence: TGTGCCAGCAGTTTACTGGGGAATGAAAAACTGTTTTTT. Encoded protein: CASSLLGNEKLFF.

The chain links TRBV24-1 to TRBJ2-1; 11 bases match TRBD2. The CDR3 loop spans 16 amino acids. With V trimmed by 4 bases and J by 6 bases, 7 bases remained unmatched. Germline loops: CDR1 KGHDR, CDR2 SFDVKD. The CDR3 protein is CATSETLAGVGNEQFF. The CDR3 DNA is TGTGCCACCAGTGAAACACTAGCGGGAGTTGGCAATGAGCAGTTCTTC.

This chain joins TRBV10-3 and TRBJ2-2; 7 nucleotides line up with TRBD2. Trimming at V came to 0 bases and at J to 4 bases, leaving 8 bases not matched to a gene. Germline CDR1 ENHRY, CDR2 SYGVKD. This CDR3 has 17 amino acids. In DNA form, the CDR3 reads TGTGCCATCAGTGAGTCGGTGCGGGAGCTCAGCACCGGGGAGCTGTTTTTT. It specifies CAISESVRELSTGELFF.

This chain links TRBV20-1 with TRBJ1-3; D unresolved. CDR1 and CDR2 (germline): DFQATT, SNEGSKA (reference sequence). The CDR3 covers 13 residues. Trimming took 5 bases from V and 8 from J, leaving 16 bases between them. In DNA, the CDR3 is TGCAGTGCTCGAAACCTATGGTTGGACACCATATATTTT. Translated: CSARNLWLDTIYF.

This clonotype occurred many times. The chain employs TRBV27 and TRBJ2-1; the D gene is possibly TRBD1 (6 bases). CDR3 length: 15 residues. The V end lost 5 bases, the J end lost 3 bases, and 14 bases lay between the germline ends. Looked up from germline, CDR1 is MNHEY and CDR2 is SMNVEV (reference sequence). The CDR3 nucleotides read TGTGCCAGCAGTGCTTTCCGGGACATCTACAATGAGCAGTTCTTC. Amino acids: CASSAFRDIYNEQFF.

The chain uses TRBV30 and TRBJ1-1; D might be TRBD1 (6 bases). The V gene lost 2 bases and the J gene lost 4 bases, with 17 bases spanning the gap. Germline V gives CDR1 GTSNPN, CDR2 SVGIG (reference sequence). This CDR3 is built from 15 residues. The CDR3 nucleotides are TGTGCCTGGAGTCCTAAGGAAGGGGGGTTCACTGAAGCTTTCTTT. Residues: CAWSPKEGGFTEAFF.